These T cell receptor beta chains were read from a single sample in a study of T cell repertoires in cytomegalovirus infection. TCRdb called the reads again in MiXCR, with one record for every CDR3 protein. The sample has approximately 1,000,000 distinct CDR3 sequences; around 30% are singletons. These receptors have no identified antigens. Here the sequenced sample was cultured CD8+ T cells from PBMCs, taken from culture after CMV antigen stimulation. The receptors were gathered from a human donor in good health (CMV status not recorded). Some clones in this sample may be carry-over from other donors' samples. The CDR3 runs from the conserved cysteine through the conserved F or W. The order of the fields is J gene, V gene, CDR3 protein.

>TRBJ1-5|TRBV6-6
CASSYLDLFSNQPQHF
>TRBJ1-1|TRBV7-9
CASSLERGREDTEAFF
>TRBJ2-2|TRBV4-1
CASSQVSYTKHSPGELFF
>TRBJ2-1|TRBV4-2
CASSQPLSGGYNEQFF
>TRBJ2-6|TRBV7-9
CASSLRPTGADSGANVLTF
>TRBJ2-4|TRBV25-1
CASSGGDSQYF
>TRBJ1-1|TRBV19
CASSALSGTWNTEAFF
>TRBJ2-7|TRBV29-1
CSVERAGYEQYF
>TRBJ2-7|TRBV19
CVSGEGADEQYF
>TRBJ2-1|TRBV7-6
CASSMGTGGTYNEQFF
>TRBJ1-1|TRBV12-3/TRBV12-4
CASSTGAGGDTEAFF
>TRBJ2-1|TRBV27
CASSFTGAGEQFF
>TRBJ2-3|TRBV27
CASSQALFGDTQYF
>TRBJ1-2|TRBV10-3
CAIGESSGAVYGYTF
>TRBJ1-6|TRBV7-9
CASSWDDRRHDSPLHF
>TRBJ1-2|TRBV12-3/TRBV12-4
CASSLDRAGYTF
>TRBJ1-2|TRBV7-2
CASSLRQVRVDGYTF
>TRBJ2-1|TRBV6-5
CASSHTMDEQFF
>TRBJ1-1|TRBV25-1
CASQQGWTEAFF
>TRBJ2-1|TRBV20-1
CSAKEEGIYNEQFF
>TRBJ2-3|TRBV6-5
CASSYSRQGQVATTDTQYF
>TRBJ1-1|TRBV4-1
CASSQEDRAAEAFF
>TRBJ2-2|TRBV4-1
CASSLRGINTGELFF
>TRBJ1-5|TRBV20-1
CSARVFGTGDSNQPQHF
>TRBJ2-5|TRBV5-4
CASSLGTALQETQYF
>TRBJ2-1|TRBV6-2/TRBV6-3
CASSPPVVEQFF
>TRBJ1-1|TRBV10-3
CAISGPGQGSAMNTEAFF
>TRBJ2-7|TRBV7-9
CASSLFPLNEQYF
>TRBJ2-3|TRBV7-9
CASSLDITQYF
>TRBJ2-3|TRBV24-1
CATSDTDLGDTQYF
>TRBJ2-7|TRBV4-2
CASSQGQPTYEQYF
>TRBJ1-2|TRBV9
CASMGDGYTF
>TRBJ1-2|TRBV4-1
CASSQDLRQGRGYTF
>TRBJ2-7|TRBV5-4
CASSYRTDPYEQYF
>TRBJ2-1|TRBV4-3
CASSQDPPAGVYNEQFF
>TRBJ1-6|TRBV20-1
CSAQGYNSPLHF
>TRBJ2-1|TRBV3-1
CASSQGRTGGRFNEQFF
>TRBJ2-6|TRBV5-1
CASSLGRPGANVLTF
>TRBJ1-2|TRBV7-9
CASSLLRDTKYYGYTF
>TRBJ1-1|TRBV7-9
CASSGPGQGGASTEAFF
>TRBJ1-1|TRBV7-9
CASSLDRLF
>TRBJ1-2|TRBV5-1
CASSDEGAKGYTF
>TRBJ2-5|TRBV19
CASTDLSGGKETQYF
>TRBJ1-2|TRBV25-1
CASSPPAGLYGYTF
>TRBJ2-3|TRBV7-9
CASSWGQVTDTQYF
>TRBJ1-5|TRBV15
CATSRDRVQPQHF
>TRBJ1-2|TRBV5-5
CASQGPGGYGYTF
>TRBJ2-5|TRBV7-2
CASSLGGGLQETQYF
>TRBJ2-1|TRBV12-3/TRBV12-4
CASSLFTGTGFYNEQFF
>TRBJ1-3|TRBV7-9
CASSVSTVSSSGNTIYF
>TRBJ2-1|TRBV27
CASSLPSGVGEQFF
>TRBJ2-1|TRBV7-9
CASSRPGQGQIGNEQFF
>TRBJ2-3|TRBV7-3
CASSPTSGGMTDTQYF
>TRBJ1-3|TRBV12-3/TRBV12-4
CASSLGSDREAGNTIYF
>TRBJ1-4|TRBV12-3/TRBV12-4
CASSLALRASVEGMFF
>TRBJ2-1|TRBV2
CASSPYRGGTNEQFF
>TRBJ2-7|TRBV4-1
CASSQDWIGQFYEQYF
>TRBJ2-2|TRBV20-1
CSARQLVGTGELFF
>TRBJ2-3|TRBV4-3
CASSQAVARGGTDTQYF